This T cell receptor (beta chain) was identified in a study of OX40 agonist ivuxolimab in advanced cancers. Background on the whole study: The costimulatory receptor OX40 (CD134) was targeted by ivuxolimab, a fully human IgG2 agonistic monoclonal antibody. Peripheral TCRbeta sequencing aimed to test whether ivuxolimab altered TCR sequence diversity and caused clonal T-cell expansion. Intravenous ivuxolimab was administered to patients every 2 weeks at six dose levels: 0.01, 0.1, 0.3, 1.5, 3 and 10 mg/kg. The monotherapy dose-escalation portion (N of about 50 patients) of the phase I ivuxolimab trial is reported in the paper. Of the approximately 54 dose-escalation patients, hepatocellular carcinoma was present in around 20, melanoma in around 15, renal cell carcinoma in 9 and head and neck cancer in 9. The dose-escalation cohort was roughly 87% male with a mean age of approximately 60 years, ranging from roughly 20 to 80. Patients were allowed to have had prior anti-PD-1, anti-PD-L1 or anti-CTLA-4 therapy, and around two fifths of the dose-escalation patients had been treated with checkpoint inhibitors. Partial responses were achieved by three dose-escalation patients, of whom one had hepatocellular carcinoma and two had cutaneous melanoma.

In the case of this clone: The target of this receptor is not known. Per-base quality was not reported, and no clone a single base away is much larger than it.

Summary of the overall study and its limitations: The antigen specificity of the clonally expanded peripheral T cells was not determined. After ivuxolimab, expanded clones were on average more numerous among CD8+ T cells than among CD4+ T cells. Clonal expansion of both CD4+ and CD8+ blood T cells was observed from baseline to week 6 at doses 0.1 to 3.0 mg/kg. Low levels of normalized T-cell clonal expansion were also seen in some patients who did not respond. Partial responders in the 0.1-3.0 mg/kg groups had among the lowest normalized peripheral clonal expansion, especially among CD8+ T cells.

Genomic DNA was extracted from sorted cells for sequencing of the TCRbeta CDR3 region. The immunoSEQ Assay was used to sequence the TCRbeta CDR3 regions. The table was pulled from immuneACCESS by TCRdb, which kept in-frame rearrangements only. Such tables lose some clones; where checked, under half of the loss comes from unresolved V genes, and the rest has no known cause. The sample includes 80,000 or so clones, with 85% observed a single time. The ten largest clonotypes hold 2% to 2.5% of the sample. The trial excluded patients who had a history of autoimmune disease or were on systemic immunosuppression. Peripheral blood for TCR sequencing was drawn from every dose cohort at baseline, at cycle 4 day 1 and at cycle 7 day 1. The samples were drawn from a first-in-human, open-label, multicenter phase I dose-escalation trial of ivuxolimab. Adults with locally advanced or metastatic head and neck squamous cell, hepatocellular, melanoma or renal cell carcinoma were enrolled in the trial. Before TCR sequencing, CD4+ T cells and CD8+ T cells from peripheral blood were sorted into separate populations.

The CDR3 spans 12 residues, from the cysteine through the phenylalanine. Of all the DNA, just the CDR3 is kept, 36 bases in frame from base 1. The CDR1 and CDR2 encoded by the germline V gene are SNHLY and FYNNEI. Cut back by 8 bases and 2 bases, the V and J ends lie 8 bases apart. This TCR came from an adult with an advanced solid tumor such as melanoma, head and neck, liver or kidney cancer. The input for sequencing was CD4+ or CD8+ T cells sorted from blood, taken in a trial of the OX40 agonist ivuxolimab. The V and J segments used are TRBV2 and TRBJ2-3; the D gene remains uncertain. The base sequence is TGTGCCAGCGACCCCTCCACAGATACGCAGTATTTT. Its protein product is CASDPSTDTQYF.